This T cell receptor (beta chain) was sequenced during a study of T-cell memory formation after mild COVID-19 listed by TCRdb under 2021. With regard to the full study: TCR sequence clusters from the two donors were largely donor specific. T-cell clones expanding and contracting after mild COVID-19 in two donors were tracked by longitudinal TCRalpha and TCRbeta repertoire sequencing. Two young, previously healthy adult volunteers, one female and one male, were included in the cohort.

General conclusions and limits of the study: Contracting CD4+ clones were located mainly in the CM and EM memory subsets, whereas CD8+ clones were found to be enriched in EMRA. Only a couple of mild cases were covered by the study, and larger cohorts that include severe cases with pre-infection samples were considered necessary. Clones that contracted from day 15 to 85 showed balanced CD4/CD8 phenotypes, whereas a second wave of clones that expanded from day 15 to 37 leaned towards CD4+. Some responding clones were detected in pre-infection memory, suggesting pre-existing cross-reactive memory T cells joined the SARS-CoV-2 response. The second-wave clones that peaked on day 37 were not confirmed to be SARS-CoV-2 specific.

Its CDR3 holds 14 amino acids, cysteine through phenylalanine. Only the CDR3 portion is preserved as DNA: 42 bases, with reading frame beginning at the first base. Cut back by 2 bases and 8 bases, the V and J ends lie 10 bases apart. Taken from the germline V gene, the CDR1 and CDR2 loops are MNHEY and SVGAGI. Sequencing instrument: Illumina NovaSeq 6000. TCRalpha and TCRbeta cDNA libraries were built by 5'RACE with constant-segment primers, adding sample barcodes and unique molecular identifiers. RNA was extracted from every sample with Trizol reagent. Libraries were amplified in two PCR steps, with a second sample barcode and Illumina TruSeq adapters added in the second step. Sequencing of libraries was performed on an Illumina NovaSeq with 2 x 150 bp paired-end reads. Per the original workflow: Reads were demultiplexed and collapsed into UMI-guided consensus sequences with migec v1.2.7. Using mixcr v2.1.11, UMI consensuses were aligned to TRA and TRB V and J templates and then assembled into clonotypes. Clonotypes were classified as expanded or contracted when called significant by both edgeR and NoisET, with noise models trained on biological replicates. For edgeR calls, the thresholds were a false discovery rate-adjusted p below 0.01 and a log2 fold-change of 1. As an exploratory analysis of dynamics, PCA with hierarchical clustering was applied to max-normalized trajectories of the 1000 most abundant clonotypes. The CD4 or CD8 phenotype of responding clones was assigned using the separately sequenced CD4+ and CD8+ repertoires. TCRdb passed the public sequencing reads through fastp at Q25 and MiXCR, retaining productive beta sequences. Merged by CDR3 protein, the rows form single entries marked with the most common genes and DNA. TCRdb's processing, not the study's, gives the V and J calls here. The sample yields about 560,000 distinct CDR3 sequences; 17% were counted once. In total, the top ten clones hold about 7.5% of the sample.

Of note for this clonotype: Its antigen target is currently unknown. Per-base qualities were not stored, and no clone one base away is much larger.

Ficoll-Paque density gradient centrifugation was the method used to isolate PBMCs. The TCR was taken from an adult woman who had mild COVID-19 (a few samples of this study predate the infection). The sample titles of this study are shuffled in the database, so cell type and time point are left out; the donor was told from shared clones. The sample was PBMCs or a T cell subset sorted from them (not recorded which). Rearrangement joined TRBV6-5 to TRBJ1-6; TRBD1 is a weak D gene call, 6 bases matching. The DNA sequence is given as TGTGCCAGCAGTTACGTCCGGACAGATTCACCCCTCCACTTT. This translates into CASSYVRTDSPLHF.